The clone carrying this T cell receptor (beta chain) was found once. This sample is part of a study of blood T cell repertoires in COVID-19. About the research overall: PBMCs, B-cell-depleted T cells, or T cells were the source of the cDNA or gDNA that made up the material.

This CDR3 has 17 amino acids. Germline V lookup: CDR1 MNHEY, CDR2 SMNVEV (reference sequence). Germline trimming cut 3 bases from V and 2 bases from J; bases unmatched to any gene: 9. Original data processing: Amplification of reference gene primers was used by the study to estimate nucleated cell counts. TCRdb's table, derived via immunoSEQ multiplex PCR, lists solely in-frame clones and lacks some. The V and J calls and clone size come from that table; D and trimming were worked out from the DNA. Of 250,000 to 350,000 clones in the sample, approximately 91% are singletons; the top ten hold approximately 8.8%.

V and J are TRBV27 and TRBJ1-3; 8 bases align to TRBD1. This clonotype was obtained from a man younger than 35 with active or convalescent COVID-19. The sequencing input was peripheral blood. Here the CDR3 reads CASSFIGQGFAGNTIYF. The CDR3 coding sequence is TGTGCCAGCAGTTTCATCGGACAGGGTTTCGCTGGAAACACCATATATTTT.